Listed below are T cell receptor beta chains from one sample, sequenced in a study of blood T cell repertoires in COVID-19. TCRdb's table, derived via immunoSEQ multiplex PCR, lists solely in-frame clones and lacks some. The sample lists over 250,000 clones, roughly 90% occurring once. The specimen sequenced was PBMCs or T cells enriched from blood (not recorded which). These receptors were collected from a woman aged 30 to 39 who had recovered from COVID-19. Each CDR3 is given with its conserved first and last residue. D genes are given only for firm matches. A row's size may be missing; if present it is once, few, many or a size class.

-,TRBD2,TRBV13,TRBJ2-1,CASSHSSGGDEQFF,TGTGCCAGCAGCCATTCTAGCGGGGGCGATGAGCAGTTCTTC
-,-,TRBV2,TRBJ2-2,CASRLASRGTGELFF,TGTGCCAGCCGATTGGCTAGCCGGGGGACCGGGGAGCTGTTTTTT
-,-,TRBV2,TRBJ2-2,CASSIGTLNTGELFF,TGTGCCAGCAGTATCGGGACTTTGAACACCGGGGAGCTGTTTTTT
-,TRBD1,TRBV6-5,TRBJ2-4,CASSHDRDVGNIQYF,TGTGCCAGCAGCCACGACAGGGATGTAGGAAACATTCAGTACTTC
-,-,TRBV7-2,TRBJ1-4,CASSLGGSRANEKLFF,TGTGCCAGCAGCTTAGGAGGGTCTCGGGCTAATGAAAAACTGTTTTTT
-,TRBD1,TRBV19,TRBJ2-5,CASSTQGAETQYF,TGTGCCAGTAGTACACAGGGGGCGGAGACCCAGTACTTC
-,TRBD1,TRBV10-3,TRBJ1-2,CAAQAAGTAYGYTF,TGTGCCGCCCAGGCGGCGGGGACAGCCTATGGCTACACCTTC
-,-,TRBV5-5,TRBJ2-5,CASSLGPGPQETQYF,TGTGCCAGCAGCTTGGGTCCAGGGCCCCAAGAGACCCAGTACTTC
-,TRBD2,TRBV6-1,TRBJ2-7,CASSEIAGTSYEQYF,TGTGCCAGCAGTGAAATAGCGGGGACGTCCTACGAGCAGTACTTC
-,-,TRBV7-2,TRBJ2-1,CASSLVRVGVNEQFF,TGTGCCAGCAGCTTAGTCCGGGTGGGTGTCAATGAGCAGTTCTTC
-,TRBD2,TRBV29-1,TRBJ2-1,CSVGTGLTSGIDEQFF,TGCAGCGTTGGGACAGGGCTGACTAGCGGGATCGATGAGCAGTTCTTC
-,TRBD1,TRBV19,TRBJ1-5,CASSIEQILDRANQPQHF,TGTGCCAGTAGTATTGAACAAATTTTGGACAGGGCCAATCAGCCCCAGCATTTT
-,TRBD1,TRBV18,TRBJ2-5,CASSRDTGGRETQYF,TGTGCCAGCTCACGGGATACAGGGGGCCGGGAGACCCAGTACTTC
-,TRBD1,TRBV6-5,TRBJ1-2,CASSFRDSYYGYTF,TGTGCCAGCAGCTTCAGGGACAGTTACTATGGCTACACCTTC
once,TRBD2,TRBV30,TRBJ2-7,CAWTPRLAGIYEQYF,TGTGCCTGGACCCCGCGACTAGCGGGGATCTACGAGCAGTACTTC
-,TRBD2,TRBV30,TRBJ2-5,CAWAPGLAKETQYF,TGTGCCTGGGCGCCGGGACTAGCGAAAGAGACCCAGTACTTC
-,-,TRBV7-9,TRBJ2-3,CASSLREDTQYF,TGTGCCAGCAGCTTAAGAGAAGATACGCAGTATTTT
-,-,TRBV6-5,TRBJ2-3,CASSYTALSTDTQYF,TGTGCCAGCAGTTATACAGCCCTAAGCACAGATACGCAGTATTTT
-,-,TRBV7-9,TRBJ1-1,CASSLEGLGEAFF,TGTGCCAGCAGCTTAGAGGGACTGGGTGAAGCTTTCTTT
-,-,TRBV29-1,TRBJ2-3,CSVEWLASTDTQYF,TGCAGCGTTGAGTGGCTAGCAAGTACAGATACGCAGTATTTT
-,-,TRBV25-1,TRBJ1-2,CASSEKEDRRHGYTF,TGTGCCAGCAGTGAAAAAGAGGATCGAAGGCATGGCTACACCTTC
-,-,TRBV19,TRBJ1-5,CASSTQVGGGNQPQHF,TGTGCCAGTAGTACCCAAGTAGGGGGAGGCAATCAGCCCCAGCATTTT
-,TRBD1,TRBV5-4,TRBJ2-7,CASSSRGLGSYEQYF,TGTGCCAGCAGCTCCAGGGGGCTCGGTTCCTACGAGCAGTACTTC
once,-,TRBV13,TRBJ2-7,CASSLLESSYEQYF,TGTGCCAGCAGTTTACTAGAGTCATCCTACGAGCAGTACTTC
once,TRBD2,TRBV5-1,TRBJ2-3,CASSLGLASDTQYF,TGCGCCAGCAGCTTGGGACTAGCATCAGATACGCAGTATTTT
-,-,TRBV28,TRBJ1-2,CASSLPGNYGYTF,TGTGCCAGCAGTTTACCAGGAAACTATGGCTACACCTTC
-,TRBD2,TRBV6-2/TRBV6-3,TRBJ2-5,CASSRSGSRETQYF,TGTGCCAGCAGCCGTAGCGGGAGCCGAGAGACCCAGTACTTC
-,-,TRBV18,TRBJ2-1,CASSPASSGSYNEQFF,TGTGCCAGCTCACCGGCATCCAGCGGGTCCTACAATGAGCAGTTCTTC
once,-,TRBV18,TRBJ2-3,CASSPSGADTQYF,TGTGCCAGCTCACCGTCAGGGGCAGATACGCAGTATTTT
-,TRBD1,TRBV28,TRBJ1-6,CASSLGGWGQGNSPLHF,TGTGCCAGCAGTTTAGGAGGATGGGGACAGGGTAATTCACCCCTCCACTTT
-,-,TRBV3-1/TRBV3-2,TRBJ2-5,CASSLGRGAGKSQYF,TGTGCCAGCAGCCTGGGGCGGGGAGCTGGGAAGTCCCAGTACTTC
-,-,TRBV28,TRBJ2-7,CASTLQGGPFAEQYF,TGTGCCAGCACCTTGCAGGGGGGACCCTTCGCCGAGCAGTACTTC
-,-,TRBV15,TRBJ2-1,CATSLEGSSYNEQFF,TGTGCCACCAGCCTGGAGGGAAGCTCCTACAATGAGCAGTTCTTC